The 11 T cell receptor beta chains given below trace back to one sample, sequenced in a study of vaccination and CD4 T cells after COVID-19. Treatment reported: approximately nine-day PBMC culture with coronavirus spike peptide pools or control peptides (ViraFEST assay). These receptors' antigens are unknown. Cultured CD4+ T-cell DNA underwent Oncomine TCR Beta short-read sequencing. TCRdb re-called the PCR reads with MiXCR, one entry per CDR3 protein. The sample shows about 18,000 distinct CDR3 sequences, about 39% of them seen only once. This material consisted of CD4+ T cells from blood, cultured in vitro, taken after SARS-CoV-2 vaccination. These receptors were collected from a human donor who had recovered from COVID-19.

This clonotype was counted only a few times. J is TRBJ2-7 and V is TRBV27; D perhaps matches TRBD2 (7 bases). V was pared by 7 bases and J by 8 bases, with 18 bases between. Germline V CDR1 and CDR2: MNHEY, SMNVEV (reference sequence). The CDR3 extends over 13 amino acids. In nucleotides, the CDR3 is TGTGCCAGCACCCCAGGGCGGGGGCCCAAGCAGTACTTC. Its protein product is CASTPGRGPKQYF.

The chain has TRBV20-1 and TRBJ2-3, with 10 bases aligning to TRBD2. Germline V gene data show CDR1 as DFQATT and CDR2 as SNEGSKA (reference sequence). V lost 6 bases, J lost 0 bases, and 12 bases stayed unmatched. This CDR3 contains 17 residues. The CDR3 region is CSAEPSGGKPSTDTQYF. The CDR3 DNA is TGCAGTGCGGAACCTAGCGGGGGAAAACCTAGCACAGATACGCAGTATTTT.

This clonotype was seen more than once but under ten times. The genes are TRBV11-2 and TRBJ1-6; tentatively, D is TRBD1 (5 bases). The CDR3 length is 16 residues. Trimming removed 6 bases at V and 9 bases at J, with 21 bases between. Germline V gives CDR1 SGHAT, CDR2 FQNNGV. The CDR3 protein is CASRMGPREIGSPLHF. In DNA, the CDR3 is TGTGCCAGCAGAATGGGACCGCGGGAGATCGGTTCACCCCTCCACTTT.

The gene calls are TRBV7-2 and TRBJ2-2; either TRBD1 or TRBD2 may fit D (5 bases each). Trimming removed 6 bases from V and 3 bases from J, with 14 bases in between. Germline values: CDR1 SGHTA, CDR2 FQGNSA. This CDR3 is 15 amino acids long. The CDR3 loop is CASRGVFGDTGELFF. The CDR3 nucleotides are TGTGCCAGCAGGGGGGTATTCGGCGACACCGGGGAGCTGTTTTTT.

This clonotype was found a few times. CDR3: CASSLSFSPGEGYTF. CDR3 bases: TGTGCCAGCAGTCTTAGTTTCTCACCGGGGGAGGGCTACACCTTC. This rearrangement joins TRBV7-2 to TRBJ1-2, with D possibly matching TRBD1 (5 bases). The CDR3 consists of 15 residues. The ends were cut back, 6 bases at V and 8 bases at J, with 22 bases in the middle. Germline values: CDR1 SGHTA, CDR2 FQGNSA.

There are a few counts of this clonotype. The chain recombines TRBV20-1 with TRBJ1-6; D might be TRBD1 (5 bases). This CDR3 contains 13 residues. Trimming removed 6 bases from V and 6 bases from J, with 12 bases in between. Germline V gene sequence: CDR1 DFQATT, CDR2 SNEGSKA (reference sequence). The CDR3 here is CSAPGQPNSPLHF. In DNA form, the CDR3 reads TGCAGTGCCCCGGGGCAGCCTAATTCACCCCTCCACTTT.

The genes are TRBV7-8 and TRBJ2-5; D is unresolved. The V gene's germline CDR1 is SGHVS and CDR2 FQNEAQ. The V end was cut by 5 bases, the J end by 0 bases, with 13 bases between. The CDR3 has 15 residues. The CDR3 loop reads CASSPLFQHQETQYF. Here the CDR3 DNA reads TGTGCCAGCAGCCCCCTCTTTCAGCACCAAGAGACCCAGTACTTC.

This clonotype was recorded a few times. V gene TRBV7-2 combines with J gene TRBJ1-5; D may be TRBD1 (6 bases). The CDR3 runs to 15 residues. Germline V gene sequence: CDR1 SGHTA, CDR2 FQGNSA. The germline V and J ends were trimmed by 4 bases and 0 bases, with 10 bases remaining between them. The CDR3 nucleotides read TGTGCCAGCAGCTCGGGACATAATAGCAATCAGCCCCAGCATTTT. The encoded protein is CASSSGHNSNQPQHF.

This chain joins TRBV15 and TRBJ2-4; no firm D call. Germline V CDR1 and CDR2: LNHNV, YYDKDF (reference sequence). V was clipped by 1 base and J by 0 bases, with 13 bases between them. This CDR3 contains 17 residues. The CDR3 sequence: CATSRGLTALAKNIQYF. The CDR3 DNA reads as TGTGCCACCAGCAGAGGTTTAACGGCTCTAGCCAAAAACATTCAGTACTTC.

This clonotype was found a few times. The rearrangement uses TRBV19 and TRBJ1-5; D not resolved. The germline V gene encodes CDR1 LNHDA and CDR2 SQIVND (reference sequence). The CDR3 is made up of 13 amino acids. Trimming took 5 bases from V and 5 from J, leaving 10 bases between them. CDR3 sequence: CASSVNKDQPQHF. The CDR3 nucleotides are TGTGCCAGTAGTGTCAACAAGGATCAGCCCCAGCATTTT.

This clonotype was counted a few times. The rearrangement joins TRBV20-1 to TRBJ2-5; weak D call: TRBD1 (5 bases). V was shortened by 2 bases and J by 5 bases, with 9 bases between the two germline ends. CDR3 size: 12 residues. Germline CDR1 DFQATT, CDR2 SNEGSKA (reference sequence). The CDR3 here is CSARYRLETQYF. The CDR3 DNA is TGCAGTGCTAGATACAGGTTGGAGACCCAGTACTTC.